What follows describes a single TCR beta chain. What antigen it recognizes has not been identified. No much larger clonotype is one base removed from it; base qualities were not supplied. Each collaborating institution followed its own protocols to collect whole blood in K2EDTA tubes. For TCRbeta analysis, collaborator samples were shipped as frozen whole blood, as isolated PBMCs, or as DNA extracted from either sample type. The immunoSEQ Assay, a bias-controlled multiplex PCR, was used to amplify TCRbeta CDR3 regions from genomic DNA. The authors' analysis ran thus. Nucleated cell counts per sample were estimated from amplification of reference gene primers within the assay. To quantify the absolute abundance of each unique TCRbeta CDR3 rearrangement, sequence reads were collapsed and filtered. For each sample, productive Simpson clonality was calculated by taking the square root of Simpson's diversity index across productive rearrangements. Sourced from immuneACCESS, this table was stored by TCRdb with only in-frame sequences that have V and J called. A share of the clones is absent; for the studies checked, an unresolved V gene accounts for under half, and the remainder has no known explanation. The V and J calls and the clone size are those of that table, but D and trimming were determined from the DNA. Present in this sample are approximately 220,000 clones, roughly 80% of which were seen just once. Of the sample, 10% is held by the ten largest clones.

At the junction V is shortened by 10 bases and J by 2 bases; bases outside the gene matches: 2. The CDR3, cysteine through phenylalanine, is 12 amino acids long. Only the CDR3 region is kept as DNA, spanning 36 bases read in frame from base 1. The germline V gene supplies CDR1 SGHTA and CDR2 FQGNSA. The data are from a study of blood T cell repertoires in COVID-19 (dated by TCRdb to 2019 to 2021). A note on the overall study: Collaborator samples came from the United States, Italy and Spain and covered acute and convalescent phases of COVID-19. The material from the prospective study consisted of cDNA or gDNA derived from T cells, B-cell-depleted T cells, or PBMCs. The dataset comprised deeply sampled blood TCRbeta repertoires from subjects exposed to, actively infected with, or recovered from COVID-19. The repertoires were released in a freely available public database meant as a resource for research on the immune response to SARS-CoV-2. The samples were drawn from two sources: the first 160 participants of the ongoing ImmuneRACE study, and 1,000 to 1,500 subjects contributed by 6 global collaborators. Nearly every sample came with metadata listing a de-identified subject ID, COVID-19 status, age in years and sex. Where HLA class I and class II types were available, the types were taken from metadata supplied by the sample provider, not from assay-based typing.

Overall results and qualifications from the work: The amount of clinical and demographic metadata varied by source and participant and was provided uncurated.

What was sequenced was peripheral blood. The sequence was obtained from a woman of 80 years or more with acute or convalescent COVID-19. The chain was built from TRBV7-2 and TRBJ2-3, with TRBD2 identical over 8 junction bases. The sequenced DNA is TGTGCCACCGGGGGGGTCACAGATACGCAGTATTTT. This yields the protein CATGGVTDTQYF.